The 22 T cell receptor beta chains reported below all come from one sample, sequenced in a study of glioma-infiltrating T cells after dendritic cell vaccination. Time point defined: after dendritic cell vaccination, including at tumor progression/relapse. Using immunoSEQ multiplex PCR, the repertoire was profiled, and TCRdb retains in-frame clones only, with some absent. The sample holds about 65,000 clones, around nine tenths seen once. The specimen was blood, collected after dendritic cell vaccination. The origin of the receptors is a human donor with glioblastoma.

V gene TRBV7-2 combines with J gene TRBJ1-2, with 10 bases fitting TRBD1. Germline CDR1 is SGHTA and CDR2 is FQGNSA. This CDR3 is 16 amino acids long. Trimming cost V 3 bases and J 7 bases; bases outside gene matches: 11. The CDR3 spells CASSFEGQGRSGGYTF. The DNA of the CDR3 is TGTGCCAGCAGCTTTGAGGGACAGGGGAGGTCTGGTGGCTACACCTTC.

This clone appeared once. This chain uses TRBV5-4 with TRBJ1-1; the match to TRBD1 covers 7 bases. Per the germline V gene, CDR1 is SGHNT and CDR2 is YYREEE (reference sequence). The CDR3 is 11 residues long. Unmatched junction bases numbered 3, after V lost 4 bases and J lost 9 bases. In DNA, the CDR3 is TGTGCCAGCAGCGCTAGGGGGCAAGCTTTCTTT. It specifies CASSARGQAFF.

The chain uses TRBV7-9 and TRBJ1-2, with no clear D. CDR1 is SEHNR and CDR2 is FQNEAQ in the germline V gene (reference sequence). The CDR3 contains 14 residues. Trimming took 5 bases from V and 2 from J, leaving 12 bases between them. CDR3 DNA: TGTGCCAGCAGCACACCGGGATCAAACTATGGCTACACCTTC. This sequence encodes CASSTPGSNYGYTF.

This clone has just one count. Other DNA variants within this sample encode the same CDR3. V usage is TRBV18 and J usage is TRBJ1-6, with no clear D. CDR1 KGHSH and CDR2 LQKENI come from the germline V gene. The V gene lost 6 bases and the J gene lost 5 bases, with 23 bases spanning the gap. This CDR3 is built from 18 residues. DNA of the CDR3: TGTGCCAGCTCTCGAATCGGGCCACAAATGACTAATAATTCACCCCTCCACTTT. This sequence encodes CASSRIGPQMTNNSPLHF.

The V gene is TRBV27, the J gene TRBJ1-6; TRBD1 matches at 7 bases. CDR3 length: 14 residues. Germline assignment: CDR1 MNHEY and CDR2 SMNVEV (reference sequence). With 4 bases clipped from V and 10 bases from J, the junction kept 7 bases outside the gene matches. The CDR3 sequence is CASSSTGPASPLHF. The CDR3 DNA reads TGTGCCAGCAGTTCGACAGGGCCTGCCTCACCCCTCCACTTT.

This chain links TRBV19 with TRBJ2-2, with D possibly matching TRBD2 (5 bases). The germline V and J ends were trimmed by 7 bases and 5 bases, with 8 bases remaining between them. Germline V gives CDR1 LNHDA, CDR2 SQIVND (reference sequence). The CDR3 extends over 12 amino acids. The CDR3 loop is CASTTGTGELFF. The CDR3 DNA is TGTGCCAGTACCACGGGAACCGGGGAGCTGTTTTTT.

This clone was observed once. The chain uses TRBV9 and TRBJ1-2, with D possibly TRBD1 on 5 matching bases. This CDR3 is built from 15 residues. V was cut by 1 base and J by 1 base, with 11 bases left in between. Per germline, CDR1 SGDLS and CDR2 YYNGEE. CDR3 sequence: CASSVLDSFNYGYTF. CDR3 sequence (DNA): TGTGCCAGCAGCGTACTTGACAGCTTTAACTATGGCTACACCTTC.

The sample holds one count of this clone. The genes are TRBV29-1 and TRBJ2-7, with TRBD1 matching 12 bases. Trimming cost V 4 bases and J 3 bases; bases outside gene matches: 10. CDR3 length: 16 amino acids. Germline CDR1 SQVTM, CDR2 ANQGSEA. The CDR3 is CSVVGTGQGAYYEQYF. CDR3 DNA sequence: TGCAGCGTTGTAGGGACGGGACAGGGGGCTTACTACGAGCAGTACTTC.

The chain couples TRBV28 to TRBJ1-1; 7 bases fit TRBD1. Trimming cost V 5 bases and J 6 bases; bases outside gene matches: 0. This CDR3 contains 11 residues. The germline CDR1 and CDR2 sequences are MDHEN and SYDVKM. CDR3 sequence: CASSDRAEAFF. CDR3 coding DNA: TGTGCCAGCAGTGACAGGGCTGAAGCTTTCTTT.

The V and J genes are TRBV2 and TRBJ2-7; 13 bases are shared with TRBD2. V shed 6 bases and J 5 bases; nucleotides not matched to a gene: 7. The germline CDR1 and CDR2 sequences are SNHLY and FYNNEI. The CDR3 sequence is 15 residues long. CDR3 loop: CASRLGTSGAHEQYF. The CDR3 region has the DNA TGTGCCAGCAGGCTCGGGACTAGCGGGGCCCACGAGCAGTACTTC.

The chain links TRBV5-1 to TRBJ2-5, with TRBD2 matching over 16 bases. Germline CDR1 and CDR2: SGHRS and YFSETQ. The CDR3 extends over 17 amino acids. J lost 11 bases, V lost 8 bases, and 18 bases had no gene match. CDR3 amino acids: CASGTGTSGRAGRGQYF. The CDR3 DNA reads TGCGCCAGTGGGACCGGGACTAGCGGGAGGGCCGGCAGAGGGCAGTACTTC.

This clone turned up a few times. The chain carries TRBV15 and TRBJ2-1; TRBD1 agrees at 9 bases. The CDR3 is 12 residues long. Germline CDR1 is LNHNV and CDR2 is YYDKDF (reference sequence). V was pared by 5 bases and J by 14 bases, with 7 bases of the junction left unmatched. The chain's CDR3 is CATSRPRDREFF. For the CDR3, the DNA is TGTGCCACCAGCCGCCCCCGGGACAGGGAGTTCTTC.

This clone was detected only a few times. A read error is likely, as this CDR3 ends without the conserved phenylalanine or tryptophan. The limits of the CDR3 on the DNA are not certain, so only TCRdb's listed CDR3 is given. The chain employs TRBV20-1 and TRBJ1-4. 9 amino acids form the CDR3, both terminal residues included. Germline V lookup: CDR1 DFQATT, CDR2 SNEGSKA (reference sequence). This chain's CDR3 is CSARDLLVR.

The rearrangement joins TRBV29-1 to TRBJ1-1; 7 bases agree with TRBD1. The CDR3 has 13 amino acids. The germline V gene encodes CDR1 SQVTM and CDR2 ANQGSEA. With 3 bases clipped from V and 4 bases from J, the junction kept 5 bases outside the gene matches. DNA for the CDR3: TGCAGCGTTGATCGACAGGGTGCCACTGAAGCTTTCTTT. Residues: CSVDRQGATEAFF.

V gene TRBV20-1 combines with J gene TRBJ1-1, with a possible D match to TRBD1 (6 bases). The CDR3 extends over 11 amino acids. Germline CDR1 DFQATT, CDR2 SNEGSKA (reference sequence). Trimming took off 6 bases at V and 8 bases at J, with 13 bases between the two ends. This CDR3 reads CSAETGFEAFF. The CDR3 region has the DNA TGCAGTGCCGAGACAGGTTTCGAAGCTTTCTTT.

The V and J genes are TRBV5-4 and TRBJ2-1, with 11 positions matching TRBD2. Germline V gene data show CDR1 as SGHNT and CDR2 as YYREEE (reference sequence). Trimming removed 1 base from V and 15 bases from J; junction bases left unmatched: 9. The CDR3 totals 14 residues. CDR3 residues: CASSLLGSGGAWFF. For the CDR3, the DNA is TGTGCCAGCAGCTTGCTGGGTAGCGGGGGGGCTTGGTTCTTC.

The rearrangement uses TRBV27 and TRBJ2-7, with D uncertain. The length of the CDR3 is 12 residues. Trimming pared 2 bases from V and 6 bases from J, leaving 8 bases between. The V gene's germline CDR1 is MNHEY and CDR2 SMNVEV (reference sequence). CDR3 nucleotides: TGTGCCAGCAGTTTACTAGGTAGCGAGCAGTACTTC. This codes for CASSLLGSEQYF.

This rearrangement joins TRBV7-9 to TRBJ2-5; 12 bases are shared with TRBD1. TRBJ2-7 explains the end of the DNA better; the J call may be wrong. This CDR3 has 16 residues. Germline lookup yields CDR1 SEHNR and CDR2 FQNEAQ (reference sequence). The CDR3, as DNA: TGTGCCAGCAGCGGTAAGGGACAGGGGGCTTTCTACGAGCAGTACTTC. It specifies CASSGKGQGAFYEQYF.

The chain combines TRBV19 with TRBJ1-5; TRBD1 aligns across 7 bases. The germline V gene encodes CDR1 LNHDA and CDR2 SQIVND (reference sequence). This CDR3 has 14 amino acids. With V trimmed by 3 bases and J by 4 bases, 3 bases remained unmatched. The CDR3 reads CASSITGDNQPQHF. The CDR3 DNA sequence: TGTGCCAGTAGTATCACAGGGGATAATCAGCCCCAGCATTTT.

The V call is TRBV19, the J call TRBJ2-4; D is unresolved. CDR1 is LNHDA, CDR2 SQIVND, per germline (reference sequence). CDR3 length: 11 amino acids. With 6 bases removed from V and 6 bases from J, the gap between germline ends came to 6 bases. The CDR3 DNA is TGTGCCAGTAGCGAGCTAAACATTCAGTACTTC. Amino acid sequence: CASSELNIQYF.

V is TRBV29-1 and J is TRBJ2-7; TRBD2 agrees at 10 bases. The germline gives CDR1 SQVTM, CDR2 ANQGSEA. This CDR3 spans 16 amino acids. With V trimmed by 4 bases and J by 2 bases, 11 bases remained unmatched. CDR3 in amino acids: CSVASLAGAPPYEQYF. The CDR3 bases are TGCAGCGTTGCCTCTCTAGCGGGAGCGCCTCCCTACGAGCAGTACTTC.

The rearrangement uses TRBV19 and TRBJ2-7; D remains unclear. V was pared by 2 bases and J by 0 bases, with 8 bases between. The CDR3 consists of 14 residues. The germline V gene has CDR1 LNHDA and CDR2 SQIVND (reference sequence). The CDR3 DNA reads as TGTGCCAGTAGTATATCCCTCCTCTCCTACGAGCAGTACTTC. Translated, it gives CASSISLLSYEQYF.